The source of this T cell receptor beta chain is a study of a mutant IDH1 vaccine in newly diagnosed glioma. At the level of the study: Of treated patients, approximately 62% were men and approximately 40% women, averaging about 40 years. Broader study findings: Pseudoprogression apparently lacked any relation to changes in top peripheral T cell clonotypes.

A note on this clone: Its specificity is unknown.

Time point specified: week 47, end of study. Mutant IDH1 20-mer peptide, at 300 ug, made up each vaccine dose, with topical imiquimod. Tumors from donors were new WHO grade 3 or 4 IDH1-mutant astrocytomas with ATRX loss. Using immunoSEQ multiplex PCR, the repertoire was profiled, and TCRdb retains in-frame clones only, with some absent. The table shows 30,000 to 45,000 clones, with 75% occurring only once. J was trimmed by 4 bases and V by 2 bases; bases with no gene match: 10. CDR1 is SSHAT, CDR2 FNYEAQ, per germline (reference sequence). CDR3 length equals 16 residues. This TCR derives from a man aged 40-49 years with glioma. The source material was PBMCs, sampled from a glioma patient whose treatment included an IDH1 peptide vaccine. The chain couples TRBV7-7 to TRBJ2-7; 8 bases are shared with TRBD1. The CDR3 DNA reads TGTGCCAGCAGCTTACCCGGGACAGGTGGAAGGTACGAGCAGTACTTC. This sequence encodes CASSLPGTGGRYEQYF.